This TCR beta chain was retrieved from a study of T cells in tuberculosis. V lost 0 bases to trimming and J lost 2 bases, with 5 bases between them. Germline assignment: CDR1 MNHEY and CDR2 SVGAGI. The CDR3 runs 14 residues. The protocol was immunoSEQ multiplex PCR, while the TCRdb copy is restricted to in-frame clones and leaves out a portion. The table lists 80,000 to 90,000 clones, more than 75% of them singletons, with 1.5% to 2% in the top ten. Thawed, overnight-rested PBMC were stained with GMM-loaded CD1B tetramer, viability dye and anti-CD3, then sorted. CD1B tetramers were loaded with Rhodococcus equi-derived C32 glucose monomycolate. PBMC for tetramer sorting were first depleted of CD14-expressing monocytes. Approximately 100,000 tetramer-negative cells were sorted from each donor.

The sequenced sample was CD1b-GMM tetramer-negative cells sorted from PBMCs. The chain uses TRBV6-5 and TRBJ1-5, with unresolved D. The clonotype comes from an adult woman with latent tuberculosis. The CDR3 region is CASSYSAGNQPQHF. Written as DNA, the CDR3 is TGTGCCAGCAGTTACTCGGCAGGCAATCAGCCCCAGCATTTT.